This is a list of T cell receptor beta chains from one sample in a study of CD8 T cells in ankylosing spondylitis. In TCRdb, the 5' RACE reads were re-called with MiXCR into one record per CDR3 protein. Among around 540,000 distinct CDR3 sequences, roughly 13% were seen once, and the ten largest hold approximately 6.2%. The sequenced sample consisted of blood, either unsorted or a sorted T cell fraction (not recorded which). The origin of the receptors is a male donor with ankylosing spondylitis. The CDR3 runs from the conserved cysteine through the conserved F or W. The order of the fields is V gene, CDR3 length, clone size, J gene, D gene, CDR3 protein, CDR3 DNA. A D gene is named only where the DNA matches it firmly. For some rows the clone size is stated as once, few or many, or as a class when expanded; others skip it.

v_call: TRBV27; cdr3_length: 16; clone_size: .; j_call: TRBJ2-1; d_call: TRBD1; cdr3_aa: CASSSPRGMDLNEQFF; cdr3_nt: TGTGCCAGCAGTTCCCCCAGGGGGATGGATCTTAATGAGCAGTTCTTC
v_call: TRBV15; cdr3_length: 19; clone_size: few; j_call: TRBJ2-6; d_call: TRBD2; cdr3_aa: CATSRSQREGRSGANVLTF; cdr3_nt: TGTGCCACCAGCAGAAGTCAGCGGGAGGGGCGCTCTGGGGCCAACGTCCTGACTTTC
v_call: TRBV20-1; cdr3_length: 19; clone_size: few; j_call: TRBJ2-5; d_call: TRBD2; cdr3_aa: CSARTRLAGEVGAQETQYF; cdr3_nt: TGCAGTGCCCGCACCCGACTAGCGGGAGAGGTTGGGGCGCAAGAGACCCAGTACTTC
v_call: TRBV7-9; cdr3_length: 14; clone_size: .; j_call: TRBJ1-5; d_call: TRBD1; cdr3_aa: CASSKTGSNQPQHF; cdr3_nt: TGTGCCAGCAGCAAGACAGGGTCCAATCAGCCCCAGCATTTT
v_call: TRBV6-1; cdr3_length: 13; clone_size: few; j_call: TRBJ1-1; d_call: .; cdr3_aa: CASSGGQGTEAFF; cdr3_nt: TGTGCCAGCAGTGGAGGGCAGGGAACTGAAGCTTTCTTT
v_call: TRBV15; cdr3_length: 15; clone_size: .; j_call: TRBJ1-1; d_call: .; cdr3_aa: CATSRDFIRGPEAFF; cdr3_nt: TGTGCCACCAGCAGAGATTTCATAAGGGGACCTGAAGCTTTCTTT
v_call: TRBV19; cdr3_length: 14; clone_size: few; j_call: TRBJ2-7; d_call: TRBD1; cdr3_aa: CASSKGDSLYEQYF; cdr3_nt: TGTGCCAGTAGTAAGGGGGACAGTCTCTACGAGCAGTACTTC
v_call: TRBV27; cdr3_length: 15; clone_size: many; j_call: TRBJ1-1; d_call: TRBD1; cdr3_aa: CASSAYRGMTTEAFF; cdr3_nt: TGTGCCAGCAGTGCGTACAGGGGTATGACCACTGAAGCTTTCTTT
v_call: TRBV2; cdr3_length: 15; clone_size: .; j_call: TRBJ2-2; d_call: TRBD2; cdr3_aa: CASSAGLVVTGELFF; cdr3_nt: TGTGCCAGCAGTGCGGGACTAGTCGTCACCGGGGAGCTGTTTTTT
v_call: TRBV3-1; cdr3_length: 15; clone_size: .; j_call: TRBJ1-1; d_call: .; cdr3_aa: CASSQATGMNTEAFF; cdr3_nt: TGTGCCAGCAGCCAAGCGACAGGCATGAACACTGAAGCTTTCTTT
v_call: TRBV7-8; cdr3_length: 14; clone_size: few; j_call: TRBJ1-5; d_call: .; cdr3_aa: CASSLALDNQPQHF; cdr3_nt: TGTGCCAGCAGCTTAGCGCTGGACAATCAGCCCCAGCATTTT
v_call: TRBV28; cdr3_length: 15; clone_size: few; j_call: TRBJ2-3; d_call: .; cdr3_aa: CASSLTVSSTDTQYF; cdr3_nt: TGTGCCAGCAGTCTGACAGTATCTAGCACAGATACGCAGTATTTT
v_call: TRBV7-2; cdr3_length: 13; clone_size: many; j_call: TRBJ1-1; d_call: .; cdr3_aa: CASSSGGVAEAFF; cdr3_nt: TGTGCCAGCAGCTCGGGGGGGGTGGCTGAAGCTTTCTTT
v_call: TRBV20-1; cdr3_length: 13; clone_size: few; j_call: TRBJ1-3; d_call: .; cdr3_aa: CSASSGSGNTIYF; cdr3_nt: TGCAGTGCTAGCTCCGGGAGTGGAAACACCATATATTTT
v_call: TRBV5-5; cdr3_length: 12; clone_size: .; j_call: TRBJ2-3; d_call: .; cdr3_aa: CASTFHPDTQYF; cdr3_nt: TGTGCCAGCACCTTCCATCCAGATACGCAGTATTTT
v_call: TRBV11-1; cdr3_length: 11; clone_size: few; j_call: TRBJ2-2; d_call: .; cdr3_aa: CASSLEEELFF; cdr3_nt: TGTGCCAGCAGCTTAGAGGAGGAGCTGTTTTTT
v_call: TRBV5-1; cdr3_length: 15; clone_size: .; j_call: TRBJ2-5; d_call: .; cdr3_aa: CASRPVSQGSETQYF; cdr3_nt: TGCGCCAGCCGGCCGGTTTCGCAGGGTTCAGAGACCCAGTACTTC
v_call: TRBV5-1; cdr3_length: 13; clone_size: .; j_call: TRBJ1-1; d_call: TRBD1; cdr3_aa: CASSRTGGEGAFF; cdr3_nt: TGCGCCAGCAGCCGGACAGGGGGTGAGGGAGCTTTCTTT
v_call: TRBV2; cdr3_length: 14; clone_size: few; j_call: TRBJ2-7; d_call: .; cdr3_aa: CASRSYGSSYEQYF; cdr3_nt: TGTGCCAGCAGGAGTTACGGGAGCTCCTACGAGCAGTACTTC
v_call: TRBV20-1; cdr3_length: 13; clone_size: many; j_call: TRBJ2-2; d_call: .; cdr3_aa: CSARDLGTGELFF; cdr3_nt: TGCAGTGCTAGAGATTTGGGCACCGGGGAGCTGTTTTTT
v_call: TRBV29-1; cdr3_length: 12; clone_size: few; j_call: TRBJ2-4; d_call: .; cdr3_aa: CSVVQGQNIQYF; cdr3_nt: TGCAGCGTTGTCCAGGGTCAAAACATTCAGTACTTC
v_call: TRBV27; cdr3_length: 17; clone_size: .; j_call: TRBJ2-3; d_call: .; cdr3_aa: CASSPLSVGATGDTQYF; cdr3_nt: TGTGCCAGCAGCCCTTTATCGGTGGGGGCAACAGGAGATACGCAGTATTTT
v_call: TRBV10-3; cdr3_length: 18; clone_size: few; j_call: TRBJ2-3; d_call: TRBD2; cdr3_aa: CAISESTASGNPPDTQYF; cdr3_nt: TGTGCCATCAGTGAGTCGACGGCTAGCGGGAACCCCCCAGATACGCAGTATTTT
v_call: TRBV24-1; cdr3_length: 15; clone_size: many; j_call: TRBJ2-1; d_call: TRBD1; cdr3_aa: CATSVIGTGGHEQFF; cdr3_nt: TGTGCCACCAGTGTAATAGGGACAGGGGGCCATGAGCAGTTCTTC
v_call: TRBV11-3; cdr3_length: 15; clone_size: few; j_call: TRBJ2-1; d_call: TRBD1; cdr3_aa: CASSLGGQVYNEQFF; cdr3_nt: TGTGCCAGCAGCTTAGGGGGACAGGTCTACAATGAGCAGTTCTTC
v_call: TRBV2; cdr3_length: 15; clone_size: .; j_call: TRBJ2-2; d_call: .; cdr3_aa: CASQEDSGVTGELFF; cdr3_nt: TGTGCCAGCCAGGAGGATTCGGGGGTCACCGGGGAGCTGTTTTTT
v_call: TRBV18; cdr3_length: 14; clone_size: .; j_call: TRBJ1-1; d_call: .; cdr3_aa: CASSPTGGESEAFF; cdr3_nt: TGTGCCAGCTCTCCCACGGGTGGGGAGAGCGAAGCTTTCTTT
v_call: TRBV6-5; cdr3_length: 15; clone_size: .; j_call: TRBJ2-7; d_call: .; cdr3_aa: CASSYLTPSSYEQYF; cdr3_nt: TGTGCCAGCAGTTACCTGACACCGAGCTCCTACGAGCAGTACTTC
v_call: TRBV29-1; cdr3_length: 14; clone_size: .; j_call: TRBJ2-2; d_call: .; cdr3_aa: CSVEDEPHTGELFF; cdr3_nt: TGCAGCGTTGAAGACGAGCCCCACACCGGGGAGCTGTTTTTT
v_call: TRBV29-1; cdr3_length: 12; clone_size: few; j_call: TRBJ2-5; d_call: .; cdr3_aa: CSAAGGQETQYF; cdr3_nt: TGCAGCGCCGCTGGAGGGCAAGAGACCCAGTACTTC
v_call: TRBV28; cdr3_length: 16; clone_size: .; j_call: TRBJ2-3; d_call: TRBD2; cdr3_aa: CASSDGLARSTDTQYF; cdr3_nt: TGTGCCAGCAGTGACGGACTAGCGAGGAGCACAGATACGCAGTATTTT
v_call: TRBV15; cdr3_length: 16; clone_size: few; j_call: TRBJ2-7; d_call: TRBD1; cdr3_aa: CATSRPDRAATYEQYF; cdr3_nt: TGTGCCACCAGCAGACCGGACAGGGCCGCGACCTACGAGCAGTACTTC
v_call: TRBV4-2; cdr3_length: 16; clone_size: few; j_call: TRBJ2-1; d_call: TRBD2; cdr3_aa: CASRPFTSGSYNEQFF; cdr3_nt: TGTGCCAGCAGACCTTTCACTAGCGGGAGTTACAATGAGCAGTTCTTC
v_call: TRBV10-2; cdr3_length: 14; clone_size: few; j_call: TRBJ1-1; d_call: .; cdr3_aa: CASSPGARRTEAFF; cdr3_nt: TGCGCCAGCAGCCCCGGGGCGCGGAGGACTGAAGCTTTCTTT